What follows are 13 T cell receptor beta chains derived from one specimen sequenced in a study of blood T cell repertoires in COVID-19. Produced via immunoSEQ multiplex PCR; TCRdb's table is partial and in-frame only. This table holds a few hundred thousand clones, around 85% found once. What was sequenced was PBMCs or T cells enriched from blood (not recorded which). Source of these receptors: a woman in her thirties or forties with acute COVID-19.

This chain connects TRBV20-1 to TRBJ1-2; D unresolved. Germline-derived CDR1 and CDR2 are DFQATT and SNEGSKA (reference sequence). The CDR3 is made up of 10 amino acids. Trimming took off 7 bases at V and 4 bases at J, with 7 bases between the two ends. Here the CDR3 reads CSVLLYGYTF. Written as DNA, the CDR3 is TGCAGTGTCCTACTCTATGGCTACACCTTC.

The chain employs TRBV2 and TRBJ2-4; 10 bases map to TRBD2. Germline V lookup: CDR1 SNHLY, CDR2 FYNNEI. J lost 2 bases, V lost 4 bases, and 5 bases had no gene match. This CDR3 region has 16 residues. The DNA for the CDR3 is TGTGCCAGCAGTGTGGAGCGGGAGGGTTCCAAAAACATTCAGTACTTC. Its translation is CASSVEREGSKNIQYF.

V is TRBV19 and J is TRBJ1-5, with TRBD1 matching 8 bases. The CDR3 is 15 residues long. Germline V CDR1 and CDR2: LNHDA, SQIVND (reference sequence). The V gene end was trimmed by 6 bases and the J gene end by 0 bases; junction bases not matched to a gene: 4. The CDR3 sequence: CASRRGQDSNQPQHF. Here the CDR3 DNA reads TGTGCCAGTAGGCGGGGACAGGATAGCAATCAGCCCCAGCATTTT.

The chain has TRBV7-2 and TRBJ2-7; TRBD1 aligns across 10 bases. J gave up 6 bases and V 3 bases, and 5 bases lay outside the gene matches. Germline V gives CDR1 SGHTA, CDR2 FQGNSA. The length of the CDR3 is 14 residues. The CDR3 nucleotides are TGTGCCAGCAGCTTTTCCGGGACAGGGGTCGAGCAGTACTTC. Translating gives CASSFSGTGVEQYF.

V and J are TRBV27 and TRBJ2-2; TRBD2 might be the D (5 bases). With 3 bases removed from V and 7 bases from J, the gap between germline ends came to 12 bases. In germline, CDR1 is MNHEY, CDR2 SMNVEV (reference sequence). The CDR3 has 14 amino acids. The CDR3 DNA sequence: TGTGCCAGCAGTTTCCGGGAACGCATCGGGGAGCTGTTTTTT. Protein: CASSFRERIGELFF.

The chain carries TRBV19 and TRBJ1-5, with D unresolved. The CDR3 loop spans 14 amino acids. V was trimmed by 3 bases and J by 7 bases, leaving 13 bases between them. Germline CDR1 is LNHDA and CDR2 is SQIVND (reference sequence). CDR3 sequence: CASSISGGPQPQHF. In DNA, the CDR3 is TGTGCCAGTAGTATTTCAGGTGGGCCGCAGCCCCAGCATTTT.

This rearrangement joins TRBV9 to TRBJ2-5; a weak D match, TRBD1 (6 bases). Germline V gene sequence: CDR1 SGDLS, CDR2 YYNGEE. V dropped 3 bases and J dropped 5 bases, with 17 bases sitting between them. The CDR3 loop spans 15 amino acids. DNA for the CDR3: TGTGCCAGCAGCGGGGTGGGGGCCCCGGGGGAGACCCAGTACTTC. It yields the protein CASSGVGAPGETQYF.

The V and J genes are TRBV7-9 and TRBJ2-7; 7 nucleotides line up with TRBD2. Trimming took 9 bases from V and 7 from J; bases not matched to a gene: 9. Germline V gives CDR1 SEHNR, CDR2 FQNEAQ (reference sequence). The CDR3 contains 12 residues. Here the CDR3 DNA reads TGTGCCAGGCCTCTCGTCGGGGGGGAGCAGTACTTC. This sequence encodes CARPLVGGEQYF.

The chain combines TRBV3-1 (or the pseudogene TRBV3-2) with TRBJ1-1; D is perhaps TRBD1 (5 bases). Trimming shortened V by 3 bases and J by 4 bases, and 12 bases separated the two germline ends. The CDR3 runs to 14 residues. CDR1 is LGHDT, CDR2 YNNKEL, per germline (reference sequence). The CDR3 sequence: CASSQANRGTEAFF. DNA for the CDR3: TGTGCCAGCAGCCAGGCCAATAGGGGCACTGAAGCTTTCTTT.

In the case of this clone: Other DNA sequences in the sample encode the same CDR3. J is TRBJ1-5 and V is TRBV27, with TRBD1 matching over 9 bases. The CDR3 runs to 14 residues. CDR1 and CDR2 from the germline V gene are MNHEY and SMNVEV (reference sequence). Trimming at V came to 4 bases and at J to 6 bases, leaving 4 bases not matched to a gene. CDR3 protein: CASSSQGARQPQHF. The CDR3 nucleotides are TGTGCCAGCAGTTCACAGGGGGCGCGTCAGCCCCAGCATTTT.

CDR3 nucleotides: TGTGCCAGCTCACCACCGACAGGGGGCGGCGAGCAGTACTTC. It translates to CASSPPTGGGEQYF. The genes are TRBV18 and TRBJ2-7; 10 positions match TRBD1. The V and J ends lost 0 bases and 6 bases, in that order; junction bases with no gene match: 2. The CDR3 contains 14 residues. Germline CDR1 is KGHSH and CDR2 is LQKENI.

The chain recombines TRBV28 with TRBJ1-2; perhaps TRBD1 as D (6 bases). The CDR3 spans 14 residues. V was clipped by 2 bases and J by 7 bases, with 14 bases between them. CDR1 and CDR2 from the germline V gene are MDHEN and SYDVKM. In DNA, the CDR3 is TGTGCCAGCAGTTTAGGTAACAGGGCAAGTGGCTACACCTTC. Protein product: CASSLGNRASGYTF.

This clone is a singleton in its sample. The chain uses TRBV7-2 and TRBJ2-1, with a weak D call TRBD2 (5 bases). Germline V gene sequence: CDR1 SGHTA, CDR2 FQGNSA. This CDR3 spans 16 amino acids. V gave up 3 bases and J gave up 4 bases, with 16 bases separating them. As DNA, the CDR3 is TGTGCCAGCAGCTTGCAGCGGTCCTTAGGGTACAATGAGCAGTTCTTC. The encoded protein is CASSLQRSLGYNEQFF.